This is a list of T cell receptor beta chains from one sample in a study of Graves' ophthalmopathy and Graves' hyperthyroidism. One entry per CDR3 protein, called by TCRdb with MiXCR from the multiplex PCR reads. The sample includes a few hundred thousand distinct CDR3 sequences, approximately 15% of them seen just once. The sequencing input was peripheral blood. These receptor sequences come from a young woman with stable Graves' hyperthyroidism. Both conserved end residues are part of each CDR3. Each record gives: J gene, D gene, clone size, V gene, CDR3 DNA, CDR3 protein. D genes are given only for firm matches. Size tells how often a clone was seen (once, few, many) or the class of an expanded clone, and some rows leave it out.

>TRBJ2-7|-|many|TRBV2
TGTGCCAGCACCAAGGGGACCTCCTCCTACGAGCAGTACTTC
CASTKGTSSYEQYF
>TRBJ2-5|TRBD2|many|TRBV6-1
TGTGCCAGCTGCCCCGGCACCGGGGGGGCCGGGAAGACCCAGTACTTC
CASCPGTGGAGKTQYF
>TRBJ2-2|-|many|TRBV19
TGTGCCAGTACCCGGGCCGGGATTGCGGACACCGGGGAGCTGTTTTTT
CASTRAGIADTGELFF
>TRBJ1-1|-|many|TRBV5-6
TGTGCCAGCAGCTTGTGGTTTCGGCAGGCTGGCATGAACACTGAAGCTTTCTTT
CASSLWFRQAGMNTEAFF
>TRBJ2-5|-|-|TRBV15
TGTGCCACCAGCAGAGACTGGAGGGAGACCCAGTACTTC
CATSRDWRETQYF
>TRBJ2-7|-|many|TRBV6-1
TGTGCCAGCAGTGACAGGAGAACCTACGAGCAGTACTTC
CASSDRRTYEQYF
>TRBJ1-6|TRBD1|many|TRBV28
TGTGCCAGCAGTACCGGGACAGCAAAGGGTTCACCCCTCCACTTT
CASSTGTAKGSPLHF
>TRBJ2-7|TRBD1|-|TRBV20-1
TGCAGTGCTGAGGACAGGGAAAACTCCTACGAGCAGTACTTC
CSAEDRENSYEQYF
>TRBJ2-2|-|few|TRBV6-1
TGTGCCAGCCAAGTCCAGACGAACACCGGGGAGCTGTGTTTT
CASQVQTNTGELCF
>TRBJ1-5|TRBD1|many|TRBV2
TGTGCCAGCAGAATGGGACAGGGGAGGGATCAGCCCCAGCATTTT
CASRMGQGRDQPQHF
>TRBJ1-1|TRBD1|many|TRBV12-3/TRBV12-4
TGTGCCAGCAGACACGCCGGGACAGGGGTCACTGAAGCTTTCTTT
CASRHAGTGVTEAFF
>TRBJ2-5|-|many|TRBV5-5
TGTGCCAGCAGCCGGGAAAACCGAGAGACCCAGTACTTC
CASSRENRETQYF
>TRBJ1-1|TRBD1|-|TRBV6-1
TGTGCCAGCAGCAACCGGGACAGGGGTTCACAGACTGAAGCTTTCTTT
CASSNRDRGSQTEAFF
>TRBJ1-1|-|many|TRBV11-2
TGTGCCAGCAGCTTAGTTGTGACAGTGAACACTGAAGCTTTCTTT
CASSLVVTVNTEAFF
>TRBJ1-2|TRBD1|-|TRBV29-1
TGCAGCGTTGACCCAACCCCCGGGACAGATGGCTACACCTTC
CSVDPTPGTDGYTF
>TRBJ1-5|TRBD1|many|TRBV6-5
TGTGCCAGCAGTTACACAGGACAGGAGGGCAATCAGCCCCAGCATTTT
CASSYTGQEGNQPQHF
>TRBJ2-7|TRBD2|-|TRBV6-1
TGTGCCAGCAGTCCCGTGGTAGCGGGGGACGAGCAGTACTTC
CASSPVVAGDEQYF
>TRBJ1-3|-|many|TRBV11-2
TGTGCCAGCAGCCCCGACCCCAGCAGGAGAGGAAACACCATATATTTT
CASSPDPSRRGNTIYF
>TRBJ2-5|TRBD1|many|TRBV18
TGTGCCAGCTCACCGGGACAGGAAGAGACCCAGTACTTC
CASSPGQEETQYF
>TRBJ2-7|-|many|TRBV14
TGTGCCAGCAGCCAAGGAGGGACACCGCCGGACGAGCAGTACTTC
CASSQGGTPPDEQYF
>TRBJ2-5|-|many|TRBV19
TGTGCCAGTAGTATCGGGAATTCTAAGGAGACCCAGTACTTC
CASSIGNSKETQYF
>TRBJ1-2|-|many|TRBV2
TGTGCCAGCAGTGACCGCCAGGGGATTAACTATGGCTACACCTTC
CASSDRQGINYGYTF
>TRBJ1-2|TRBD1|few|TRBV19
TGTGCCAGTAGTTCTACAGGGGCGACCTATGGCTACACCTTC
CASSSTGATYGYTF
>TRBJ1-5|TRBD1|many|TRBV24-1
TGTGCCACCAGTGACAGGGGGAAAAATCAGCCCCAGCATTTT
CATSDRGKNQPQHF
>TRBJ2-7|-|many|TRBV5-1
TGCGCCAGCAGCCCTGAAGGTTCCGGCGAGCAGTACTTC
CASSPEGSGEQYF
>TRBJ1-2|-|many|TRBV5-1
TGCGCCAGCAGCCCGGACTTTCGGGAAGGCTACACCTTC
CASSPDFREGYTF
>TRBJ2-7|-|-|TRBV4-2
TGTGCCAGCAGCCAAGGGGTCAGGGGCCCCAGGTCCTACGAGCAGTACTTC
CASSQGVRGPRSYEQYF
>TRBJ1-1|-|many|TRBV6-2/TRBV6-3
TGTGCCAGCAGAAAGCCCGGGACAACCCAACCCGAAGCTTTCTTT
CASRKPGTTQPEAFF
>TRBJ1-1|-|many|TRBV12-3/TRBV12-4
TGTGCCAGCAGTTTGAACAAGGACACTGAAGCTTTCTTT
CASSLNKDTEAFF
>TRBJ1-2|-|many|TRBV19
TGTGCCAGTAGCCGCCGCGACCCTCTCCCCTATGGCTACACCTTC
CASSRRDPLPYGYTF
>TRBJ2-7|TRBD2|-|TRBV4-2
TGTGCCAGCAGCCAAGACCTACCACTAGCGGGGACCACTTACGAGCAGTACTTC
CASSQDLPLAGTTYEQYF
>TRBJ1-1|-|many|TRBV27
TGTGCCACCTTTGGAGGGGACACTAGGTACACTGAAGCTTTCTTT
CATFGGDTRYTEAFF
>TRBJ2-2|TRBD2|many|TRBV12-3/TRBV12-4
TGTGCCAGCAGTCGGGGGGGCCGTATGTCCGGGGAGCTGTTTTTT
CASSRGGRMSGELFF
>TRBJ2-2|TRBD2|many|TRBV7-3
TGTGCCAGCAGCTTAACGGTACTAGCGGGGGATTGGAACACCGGGGAGCTGTTTTTT
CASSLTVLAGDWNTGELFF
>TRBJ2-2|TRBD2|few|TRBV7-2
TGTGCCAGCAGCTTAGGCTTGGGCGGGAGGGCCGGCGGGGAGCTGTTTTTT
CASSLGLGGRAGGELFF
>TRBJ2-2|TRBD1|-|TRBV6-2/TRBV6-3
TGTGCCAGCAGTTCTCTAACAGGGGGGCTCACCGGGGAGCTGTTTTTT
CASSSLTGGLTGELFF
>TRBJ1-1|-|many|TRBV12-3/TRBV12-4
TGTGCCAGCAGTTCAACAACCCTCCAGGGGAGCACTGAAGCTTTCTTT
CASSSTTLQGSTEAFF
>TRBJ2-7|TRBD1|many|TRBV20-1
TGCAGTGCACAGGGGCCGACGCGCGAGCAGTACTTC
CSAQGPTREQYF
>TRBJ2-5|TRBD1|many|TRBV11-1
TGTGCCAGCAGCCGACCCGGACAGGTTGAAGAGACCCAGTACTTC
CASSRPGQVEETQYF
>TRBJ2-7|TRBD2|many|TRBV9
TGTGCCAGCAGCGTAGGTAGCGGGGGGCCCTACTCCTACGAGCAGTACTTC
CASSVGSGGPYSYEQYF
>TRBJ1-1|-|many|TRBV5-1
TGCGCCAGCAGCCCGGGACGGATGAACACTGAAGCTTTCTTT
CASSPGRMNTEAFF
>TRBJ1-2|-|many|TRBV2
TGTGCCAGCATTGGACGGTTAGCTAACTATGGCTACACCTTC
CASIGRLANYGYTF